This T cell receptor (beta chain) stems from a study of beta chain features in type 1 diabetes. V was clipped by 1 base and J by 8 bases, with 9 bases between them. Germline values: CDR1 SGHNT, CDR2 YYREEE (reference sequence). The CDR3 consists of 12 residues. Isolated RNA was reverse transcribed in full, so expressed TCRB transcripts were sequenced. Sequencing was performed with immunoSEQ multiplex PCR; in TCRdb, only in-frame clones are kept and a portion is missing. This sample yields about 160,000 clones, of which 9% are seen a single time; 0.7% belongs to the top ten. As concerns this clone: The target antigen is unknown.

Whole-study results and caveats: Significant though moderate, a shortening of TCRB CDR3s appeared in all four CD4+ subsets of Type 1 diabetes patients.

The V call is TRBV5-4, the J call TRBJ1-2, with D unclear. The sequence was collected from a woman in her thirties with type 1 diabetes. Source material: central memory CD4+ T cells from blood. The DNA for the CDR3 is TGTGCCAGCAGCTTGAGAGGCCTCGGCTACACCTTC. It encodes CASSLRGLGYTF.